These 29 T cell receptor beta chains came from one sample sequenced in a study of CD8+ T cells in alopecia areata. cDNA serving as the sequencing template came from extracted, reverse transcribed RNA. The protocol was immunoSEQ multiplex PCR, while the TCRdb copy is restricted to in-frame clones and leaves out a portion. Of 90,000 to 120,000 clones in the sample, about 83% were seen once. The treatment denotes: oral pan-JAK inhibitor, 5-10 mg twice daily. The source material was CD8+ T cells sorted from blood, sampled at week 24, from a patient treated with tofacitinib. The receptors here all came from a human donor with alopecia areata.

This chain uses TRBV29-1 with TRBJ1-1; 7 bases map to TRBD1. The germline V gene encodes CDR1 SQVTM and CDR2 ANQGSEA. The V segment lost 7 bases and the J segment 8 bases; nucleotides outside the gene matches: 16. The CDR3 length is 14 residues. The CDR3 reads CSAAKDRLLTEAFF. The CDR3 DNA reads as TGCAGCGCCGCCAAGGACAGGCTGCTAACGGAAGCTTTCTTT.

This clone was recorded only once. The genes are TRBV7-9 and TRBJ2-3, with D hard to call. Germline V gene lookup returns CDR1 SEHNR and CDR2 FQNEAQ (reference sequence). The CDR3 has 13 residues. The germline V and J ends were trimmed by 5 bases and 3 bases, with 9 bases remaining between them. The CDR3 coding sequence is TGTGCCAGCAGCCCCTCTGAGACAGATACGCAGTATTTT. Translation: CASSPSETDTQYF. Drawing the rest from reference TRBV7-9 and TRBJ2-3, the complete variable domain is DTGVSQNPRHKITKRGQNVTFRCDPISEHNRLYWYRQTLGQGPEFLTYFQNEAQLEKSRLLSDRFSAERPKGSFSTLEIQRTEQGDSAMYLCASSPSETDTQYFGPGTRLTVL.

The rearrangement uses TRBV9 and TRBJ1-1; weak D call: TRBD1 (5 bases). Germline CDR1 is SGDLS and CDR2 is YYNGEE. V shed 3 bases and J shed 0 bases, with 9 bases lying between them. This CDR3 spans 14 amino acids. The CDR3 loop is CASSDPGMNTEAFF. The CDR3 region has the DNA TGTGCCAGCAGCGACCCAGGGATGAACACTGAAGCTTTCTTT.

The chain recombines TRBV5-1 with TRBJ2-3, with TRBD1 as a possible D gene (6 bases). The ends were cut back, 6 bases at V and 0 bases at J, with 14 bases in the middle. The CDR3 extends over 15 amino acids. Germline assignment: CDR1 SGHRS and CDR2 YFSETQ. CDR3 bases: TGCGCCAGCAACCCCGGGACATCTAGCACAGATACGCAGTATTTT. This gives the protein CASNPGTSSTDTQYF.

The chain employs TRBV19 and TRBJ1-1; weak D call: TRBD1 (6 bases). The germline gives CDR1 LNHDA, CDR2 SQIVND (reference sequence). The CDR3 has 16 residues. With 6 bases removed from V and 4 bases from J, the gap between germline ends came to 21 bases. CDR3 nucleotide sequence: TGTGCCAGTAGAGAGACCAAGAGGGGGGAGGGCACTGAAGCTTTCTTT. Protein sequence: CASRETKRGEGTEAFF.

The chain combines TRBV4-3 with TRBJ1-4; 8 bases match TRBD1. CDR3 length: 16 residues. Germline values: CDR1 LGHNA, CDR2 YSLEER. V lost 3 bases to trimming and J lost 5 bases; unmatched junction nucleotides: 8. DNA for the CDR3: TGCGCCAGCAGCCAGGCTTGGACAGGGTTAAATGAAAAACTGTTTTTT. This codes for CASSQAWTGLNEKLFF.

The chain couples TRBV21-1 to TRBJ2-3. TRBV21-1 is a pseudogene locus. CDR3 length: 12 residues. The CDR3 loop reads CASSKDTDTQYF. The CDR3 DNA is TGTGCCAGCAGCAAAGACACAGATACGCAGTATTTT.

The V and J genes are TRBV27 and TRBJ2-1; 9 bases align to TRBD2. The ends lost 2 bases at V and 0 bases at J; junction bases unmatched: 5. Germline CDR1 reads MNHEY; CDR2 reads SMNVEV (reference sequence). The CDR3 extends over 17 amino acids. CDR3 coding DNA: TGTGCCAGCAGTTTAAGGAGCGGGGGGTACTCCTACAATGAGCAGTTCTTC. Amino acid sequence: CASSLRSGGYSYNEQFF.

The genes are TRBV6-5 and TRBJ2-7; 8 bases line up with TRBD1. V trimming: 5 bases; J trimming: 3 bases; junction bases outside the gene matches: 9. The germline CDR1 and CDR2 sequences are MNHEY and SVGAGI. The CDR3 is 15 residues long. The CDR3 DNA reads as TGTGCCAGCAGTCGATCTGGACAGGGAATCTACGAGCAGTACTTC. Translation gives CASSRSGQGIYEQYF.

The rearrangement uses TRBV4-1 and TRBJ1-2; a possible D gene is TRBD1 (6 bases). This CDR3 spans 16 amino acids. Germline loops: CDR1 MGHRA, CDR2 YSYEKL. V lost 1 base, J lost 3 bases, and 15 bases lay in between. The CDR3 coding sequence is TGCGCCAGCAGCCAAGCCGAACAGGGAGGGGACTATGGCTACACCTTC. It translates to CASSQAEQGGDYGYTF.

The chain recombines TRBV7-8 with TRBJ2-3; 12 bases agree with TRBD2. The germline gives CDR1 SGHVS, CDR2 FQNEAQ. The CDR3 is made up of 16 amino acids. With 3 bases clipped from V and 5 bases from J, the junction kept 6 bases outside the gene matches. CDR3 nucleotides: TGTGCCAGCAGCTTCGGACTAGCGGGGATGGTAGATACGCAGTATTTT. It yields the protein CASSFGLAGMVDTQYF.

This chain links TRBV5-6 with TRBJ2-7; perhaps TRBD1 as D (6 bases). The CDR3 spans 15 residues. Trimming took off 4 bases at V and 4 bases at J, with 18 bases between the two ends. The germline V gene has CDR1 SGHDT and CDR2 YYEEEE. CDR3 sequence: CASSLEGRGQYEQYF. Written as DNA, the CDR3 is TGTGCCAGCAGCCTTGAGGGCAGGGGACAATACGAGCAGTACTTC.

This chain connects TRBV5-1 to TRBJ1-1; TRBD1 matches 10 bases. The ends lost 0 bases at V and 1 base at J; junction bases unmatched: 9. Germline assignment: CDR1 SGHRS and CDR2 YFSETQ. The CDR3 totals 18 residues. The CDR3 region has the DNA TGCGCCAGCAGCTTGGAGCCAGGGACAGGGGCTGGGAACACTGAAGCTTTCTTT. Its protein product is CASSLEPGTGAGNTEAFF.

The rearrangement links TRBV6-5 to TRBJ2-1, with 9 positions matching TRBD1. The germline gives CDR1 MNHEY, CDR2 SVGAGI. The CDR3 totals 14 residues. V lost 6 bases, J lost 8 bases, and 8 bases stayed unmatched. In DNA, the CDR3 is TGTGCCAGCAGCACGGCAGGGGACAGGGATGAGCAGTTCTTC. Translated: CASSTAGDRDEQFF.

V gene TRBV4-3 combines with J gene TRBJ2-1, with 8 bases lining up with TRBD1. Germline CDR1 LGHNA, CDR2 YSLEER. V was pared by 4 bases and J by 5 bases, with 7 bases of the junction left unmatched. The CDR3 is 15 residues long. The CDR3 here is CASSLATGVNNEQFF. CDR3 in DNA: TGCGCCAGCAGCCTGGCGACAGGGGTAAACAATGAGCAGTTCTTC.

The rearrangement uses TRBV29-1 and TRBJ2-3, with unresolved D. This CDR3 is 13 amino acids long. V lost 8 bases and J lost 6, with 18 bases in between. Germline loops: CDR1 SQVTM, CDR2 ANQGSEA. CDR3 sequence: CSPRLLVPDTQYF. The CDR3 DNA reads TGCAGCCCTAGACTCCTTGTACCCGATACGCAGTATTTT.

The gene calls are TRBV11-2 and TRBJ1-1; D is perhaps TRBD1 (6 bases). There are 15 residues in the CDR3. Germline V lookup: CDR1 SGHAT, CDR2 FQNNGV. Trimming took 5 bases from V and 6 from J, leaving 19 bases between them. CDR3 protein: CASSPSGGGNPEAFF. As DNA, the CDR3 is TGTGCCAGCAGCCCCTCTGGAGGGGGAAACCCTGAAGCTTTCTTT.

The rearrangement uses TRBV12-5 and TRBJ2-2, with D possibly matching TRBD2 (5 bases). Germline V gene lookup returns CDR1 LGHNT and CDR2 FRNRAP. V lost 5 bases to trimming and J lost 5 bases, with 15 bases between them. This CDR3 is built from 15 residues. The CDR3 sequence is CASGLIRGSTGELFF. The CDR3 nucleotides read TGTGCTAGTGGTCTCATCCGGGGATCAACCGGGGAGCTGTTTTTT. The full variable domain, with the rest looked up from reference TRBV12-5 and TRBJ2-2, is DARVTQTPRHKVTEMGQEVTMRCQPILGHNTVFWYRQTMMQGLELLAYFRNRAPLDDSGMPKDRFSAEMPDATLATLKIQPSEPRDSAVYFCASGLIRGSTGELFFGEGSRLTVL.

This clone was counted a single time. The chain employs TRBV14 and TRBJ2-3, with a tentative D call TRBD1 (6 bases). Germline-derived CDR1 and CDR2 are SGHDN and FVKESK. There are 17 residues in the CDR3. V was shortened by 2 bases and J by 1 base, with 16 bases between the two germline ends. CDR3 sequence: CASSQPWTETGTDTQYF. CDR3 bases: TGTGCCAGCAGCCAACCCTGGACAGAGACGGGCACAGATACGCAGTATTTT.

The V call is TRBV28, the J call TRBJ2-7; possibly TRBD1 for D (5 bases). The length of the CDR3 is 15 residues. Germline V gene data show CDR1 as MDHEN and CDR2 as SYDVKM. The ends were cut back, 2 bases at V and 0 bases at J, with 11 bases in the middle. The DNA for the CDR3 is TGTGCCAGCAGTTTAACACAGGTCCCCTCCTACGAGCAGTACTTC. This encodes CASSLTQVPSYEQYF.

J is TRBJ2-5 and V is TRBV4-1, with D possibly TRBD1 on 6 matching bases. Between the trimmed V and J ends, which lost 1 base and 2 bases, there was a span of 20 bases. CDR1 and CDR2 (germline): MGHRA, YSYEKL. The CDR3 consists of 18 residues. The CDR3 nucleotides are TGCGCCAGCAGCCAAGCCAGACCTCTCCGGGACAAACAAGAGACCCAGTACTTC. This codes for CASSQARPLRDKQETQYF.

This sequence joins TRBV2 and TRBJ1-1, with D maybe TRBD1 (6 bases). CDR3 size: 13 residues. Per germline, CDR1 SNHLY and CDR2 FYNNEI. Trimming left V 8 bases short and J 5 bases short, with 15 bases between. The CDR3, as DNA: TGTGCCAGCCCATCAGGGGAGTGGACTGAAGCTTTCTTT. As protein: CASPSGEWTEAFF.

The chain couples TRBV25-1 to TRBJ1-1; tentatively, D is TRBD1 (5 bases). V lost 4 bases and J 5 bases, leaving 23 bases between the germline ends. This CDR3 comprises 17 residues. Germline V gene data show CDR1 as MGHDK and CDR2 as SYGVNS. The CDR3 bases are TGTGCCAGCAGTGCCTCCTTCTTTAAGGGGCGGAGGACTGAAGCTTTCTTT. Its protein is CASSASFFKGRRTEAFF.

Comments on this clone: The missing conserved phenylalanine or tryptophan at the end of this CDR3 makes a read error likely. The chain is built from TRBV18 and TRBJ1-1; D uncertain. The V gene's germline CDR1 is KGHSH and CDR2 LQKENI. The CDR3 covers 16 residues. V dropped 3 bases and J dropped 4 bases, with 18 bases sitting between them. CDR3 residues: CASSPLRGYNGTEAFS. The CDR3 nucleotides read TGTGCCAGCTCACCTTTACGGGGATACAACGGCACTGAAGCTTTCTCT.

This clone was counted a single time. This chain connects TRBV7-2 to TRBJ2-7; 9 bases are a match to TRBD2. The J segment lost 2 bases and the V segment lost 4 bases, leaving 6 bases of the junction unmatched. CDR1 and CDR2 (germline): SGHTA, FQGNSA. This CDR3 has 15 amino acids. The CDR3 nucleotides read TGTGCCAGCAGCTCATCGGGACTAGCCGCCTACGAGCAGTACTTC. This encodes CASSSSGLAAYEQYF.

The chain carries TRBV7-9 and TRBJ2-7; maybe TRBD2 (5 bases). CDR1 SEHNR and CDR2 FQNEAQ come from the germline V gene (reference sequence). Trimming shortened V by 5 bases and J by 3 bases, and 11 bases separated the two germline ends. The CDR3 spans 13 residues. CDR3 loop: CASSPPGSYEQYF. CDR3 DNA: TGTGCCAGCAGCCCCCCTGGGAGCTACGAGCAGTACTTC. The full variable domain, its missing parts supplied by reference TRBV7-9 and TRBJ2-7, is DTGVSQNPRHKITKRGQNVTFRCDPISEHNRLYWYRQTLGQGPEFLTYFQNEAQLEKSRLLSDRFSAERPKGSFSTLEIQRTEQGDSAMYLCASSPPGSYEQYFGPGTRLTVT.

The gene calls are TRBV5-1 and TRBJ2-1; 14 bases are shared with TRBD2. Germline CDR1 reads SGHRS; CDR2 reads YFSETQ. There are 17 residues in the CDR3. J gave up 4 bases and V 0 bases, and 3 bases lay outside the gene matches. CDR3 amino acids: CASSLEGLAGAYNEQFF. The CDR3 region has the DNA TGCGCCAGCAGCTTGGAGGGACTAGCGGGGGCTTACAATGAGCAGTTCTTC.

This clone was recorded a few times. CDR3: CASSHAGLNTEAFF. The CDR3, as DNA: TGTGCCAGCAGCCACGCAGGACTGAACACTGAAGCTTTCTTT. The rearrangement joins TRBV7-2 to TRBJ1-1; D gene uncertain. The CDR3 loop spans 14 amino acids. Germline V gene lookup returns CDR1 SGHTA and CDR2 FQGNSA. Trimming removed 5 bases at V and 0 bases at J, with 10 bases between.

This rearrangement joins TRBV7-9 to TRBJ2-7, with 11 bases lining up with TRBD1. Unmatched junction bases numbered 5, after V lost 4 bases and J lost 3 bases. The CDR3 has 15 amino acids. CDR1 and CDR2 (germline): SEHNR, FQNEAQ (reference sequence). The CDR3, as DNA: TGTGCCAGCAGCTCCGGACAGGGGGCGATCTACGAGCAGTACTTC. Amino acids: CASSSGQGAIYEQYF. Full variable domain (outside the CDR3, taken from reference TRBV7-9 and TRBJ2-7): DTGVSQNPRHKITKRGQNVTFRCDPISEHNRLYWYRQTLGQGPEFLTYFQNEAQLEKSRLLSDRFSAERPKGSFSTLEIQRTEQGDSAMYLCASSSGQGAIYEQYFGPGTRLTVT.